Listed here are 2 T cell receptor beta chains from one sample, sequenced in a study of blood T cell repertoires in COVID-19 (dated by TCRdb to 2020 to 2021). Library construction relied on the immunoSEQ multiplex PCR assay. TCRdb's version of the immuneACCESS table is confined to in-frame rearrangements and falls short of the full clone set. An unresolved V gene accounts for under half of the shortfall where checked; the remainder is of unknown origin. This sample holds about 410,000 clones; around 91% were observed only once. The top ten clones comprise about 1.4% of the sample. The sample comprised peripheral blood. These receptors all stem from a woman in her 40s with COVID-19, enrolled during active disease.

The V call is TRBV7-2, the J call TRBJ1-2; D remains unclear. V was pared by 2 bases and J by 6 bases, with 22 bases between. Germline loops: CDR1 SGHTA, CDR2 FQGNSA. The CDR3 covers 17 residues. DNA of the CDR3: TGTGCCAGCAGCTTATATGGCGGTCTCGGCTCCCCGGATGGCTACACCTTC. Translating it yields CASSLYGGLGSPDGYTF.

The rearrangement uses TRBV7-9 and TRBJ2-1, with a weak D call TRBD2 (5 bases). Germline V CDR1 and CDR2: SEHNR, FQNEAQ (reference sequence). The CDR3 runs to 19 residues. Trimming stripped 1 base from V and 0 bases from J, with 19 bases between. The DNA of the CDR3 is TGTGCCAGCAGCTTAGAAGTTCTGAGCGCGGGCACCTCCTACAATGAGCAGTTCTTC. Residues: CASSLEVLSAGTSYNEQFF.